This TCR beta chain was sequenced in a study of blood T cell repertoires in COVID-19. On the study more broadly: COVID-19 samples from acute and convalescent phases originated in the United States, Italy and Spain. T cells, B-cell-depleted T cells, or PBMCs supplied cDNA or gDNA.

Authors' methods: Nucleated cell number was recorded as an estimate derived from reference gene primer amplification. Only in-frame clones appear in the TCRdb table, and some are missing; sequencing was by immunoSEQ multiplex PCR. V, J and clone size reflect that table, while D and trimming were determined from the DNA. This sample has 150,000 to 200,000 clones; roughly nine tenths occur once, and the top ten carry more than 3%. The CDR3 length is 14 residues. The germline V gene has CDR1 SGHNT and CDR2 YYREEE (reference sequence). Unmatched junction bases numbered 4, after V lost 3 bases and J lost 4 bases.

The sample consisted of peripheral blood. V gene TRBV5-4 combines with J gene TRBJ2-7; 10 nucleotides match TRBD1. This clonotype originated in a man between 65 and 80 years old with acute or convalescent COVID-19. As DNA, the CDR3 is TGTGCCAGCAGCTCGGACAGGGGGTTTTACGAGCAGTACTTC. Its translation: CASSSDRGFYEQYF.